This TCR beta chain was sequenced in a study of shared clonotypes between healthy human individuals. About the research overall: Aged 18 to 49, the donors were two women and a few men. Notes on the study in general: Clonotypes shared by all four sorted-subset donors had higher generation probabilities than non-shared clonotypes.

This clone appeared a single time. Its antigen is still unknown. Roughly 30,000 T cell genomes (approximately 190 ng DNA) went into each sorted-subset replicate. The table came from immunoSEQ multiplex PCR; TCRdb's copy has only in-frame clones and leaves some out. The data contain approximately 980,000 clones, over 75% of them seen just once; the ten biggest clones take up around 1.5%. Germline CDR1 and CDR2: SGHNT and YENEEA. This CDR3 spans 13 amino acids. Trimming removed 2 bases from V and 2 bases from J, with 5 bases in between. Healthy HIV-negative adults with no recent acute infections or vaccinations were recruited as donors.

The rearrangement uses TRBV11-3 and TRBJ2-3; D gene ambiguous. What was sequenced was memory CD4+ T cells sorted from blood. The subset is: CD45RA-negative fraction. The clonotype comes from a man between 18 and 29 years old in good health. CDR3 in DNA: TGTGCCAGCAGCTTAACTAACACAGATACGCAGTATTTT. This sequence encodes CASSLTNTDTQYF.